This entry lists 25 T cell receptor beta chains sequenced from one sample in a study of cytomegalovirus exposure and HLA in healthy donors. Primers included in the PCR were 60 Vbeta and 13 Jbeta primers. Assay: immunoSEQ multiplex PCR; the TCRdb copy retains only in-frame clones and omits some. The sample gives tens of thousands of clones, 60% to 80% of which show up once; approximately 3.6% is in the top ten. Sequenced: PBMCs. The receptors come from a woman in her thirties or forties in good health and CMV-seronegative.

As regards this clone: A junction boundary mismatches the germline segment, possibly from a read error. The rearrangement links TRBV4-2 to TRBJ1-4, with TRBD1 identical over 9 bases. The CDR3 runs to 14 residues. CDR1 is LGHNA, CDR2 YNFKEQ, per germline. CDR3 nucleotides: TGTGCCAGCAGCCATTCCGGGACAGGGAACTCTCCCATTTTT. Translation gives CASSHSGTGNSPIF.

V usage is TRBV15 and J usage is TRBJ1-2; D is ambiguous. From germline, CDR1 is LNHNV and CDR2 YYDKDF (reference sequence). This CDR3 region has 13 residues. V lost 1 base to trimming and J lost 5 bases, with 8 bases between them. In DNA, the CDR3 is TGTGCCACCAGCAGAGGAACGGGGTATGGCTACACCTTC. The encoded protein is CATSRGTGYGYTF.

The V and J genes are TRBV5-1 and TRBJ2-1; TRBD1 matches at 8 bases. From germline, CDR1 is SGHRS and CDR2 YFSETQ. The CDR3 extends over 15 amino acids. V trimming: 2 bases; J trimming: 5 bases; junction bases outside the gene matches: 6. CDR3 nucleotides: TGCGCCAGCAGCTTTTCGACAGGGGCAAACAATGAGCAGTTCTTC. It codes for CASSFSTGANNEQFF.

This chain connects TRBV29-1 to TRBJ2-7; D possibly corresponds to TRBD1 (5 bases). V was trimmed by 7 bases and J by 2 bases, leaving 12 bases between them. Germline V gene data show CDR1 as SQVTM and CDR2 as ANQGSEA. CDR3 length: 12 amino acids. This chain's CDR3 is CSAGDSTYEQYF. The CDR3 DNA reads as TGCAGCGCCGGAGACAGCACCTACGAGCAGTACTTC.

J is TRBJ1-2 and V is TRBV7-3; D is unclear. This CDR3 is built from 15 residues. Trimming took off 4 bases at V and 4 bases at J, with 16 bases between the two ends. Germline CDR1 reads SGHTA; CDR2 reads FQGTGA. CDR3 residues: CASSSGGRRGYGYTF. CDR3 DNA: TGTGCCAGCAGCTCAGGAGGCAGGCGCGGCTATGGCTACACCTTC.

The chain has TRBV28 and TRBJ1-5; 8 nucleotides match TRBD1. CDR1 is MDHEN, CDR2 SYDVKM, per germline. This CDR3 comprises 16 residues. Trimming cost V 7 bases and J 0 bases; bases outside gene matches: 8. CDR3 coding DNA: TGTGCCAGCAACGCAGGGGGCATCACTAGCAATCAGCCCCAGCATTTT. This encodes CASNAGGITSNQPQHF.

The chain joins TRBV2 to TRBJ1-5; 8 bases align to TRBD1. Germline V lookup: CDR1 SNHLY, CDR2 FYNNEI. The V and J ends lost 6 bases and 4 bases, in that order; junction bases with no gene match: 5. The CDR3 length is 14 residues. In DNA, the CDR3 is TGTGCCAGCAGCCCACAGGGGGTAAATCAGCCCCAGCATTTT. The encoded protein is CASSPQGVNQPQHF.

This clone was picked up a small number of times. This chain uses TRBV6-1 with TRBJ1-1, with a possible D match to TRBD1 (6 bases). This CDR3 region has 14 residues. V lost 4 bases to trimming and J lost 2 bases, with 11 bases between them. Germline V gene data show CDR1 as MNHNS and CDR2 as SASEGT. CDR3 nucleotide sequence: TGTGCCAGCAGTGCCTACAGGGTCAACACTGAAGCTTTCTTT. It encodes CASSAYRVNTEAFF.

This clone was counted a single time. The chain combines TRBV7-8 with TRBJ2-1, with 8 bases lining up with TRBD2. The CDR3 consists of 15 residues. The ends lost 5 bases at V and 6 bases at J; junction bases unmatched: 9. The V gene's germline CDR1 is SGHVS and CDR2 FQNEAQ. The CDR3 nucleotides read TGTGCCAGCAGCACCGCGGGGGGACAATCCAATGAGCAGTTCTTC. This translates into CASSTAGGQSNEQFF.

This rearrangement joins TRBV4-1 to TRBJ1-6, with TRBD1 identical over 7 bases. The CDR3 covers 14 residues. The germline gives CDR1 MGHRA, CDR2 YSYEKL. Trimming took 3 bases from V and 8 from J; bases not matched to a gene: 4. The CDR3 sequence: CASSQDDRDSPLHF. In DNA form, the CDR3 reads TGCGCCAGCAGCCAGGATGACAGGGATTCACCCCTCCACTTT.

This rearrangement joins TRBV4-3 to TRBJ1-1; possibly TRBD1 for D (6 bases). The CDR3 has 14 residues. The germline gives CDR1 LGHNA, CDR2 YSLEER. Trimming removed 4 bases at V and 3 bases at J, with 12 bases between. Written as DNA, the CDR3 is TGCGCCAGCAGCCGGGGGCTGGGGGACACTGAAGCTTTCTTT. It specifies CASSRGLGDTEAFF.

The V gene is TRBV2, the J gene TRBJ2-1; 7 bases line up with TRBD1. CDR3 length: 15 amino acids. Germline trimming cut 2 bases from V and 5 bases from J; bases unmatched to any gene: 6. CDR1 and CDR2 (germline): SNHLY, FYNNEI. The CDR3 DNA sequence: TGTGCCAGCAGTGAAAGGCAGGGGGTCGACAATGAGCAGTTCTTC. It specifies CASSERQGVDNEQFF. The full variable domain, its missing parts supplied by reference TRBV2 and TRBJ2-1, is EPEVTQTPSHQVTQMGQEVILRCVPISNHLYFYWYRQILGQKVEFLVSFYNNEISEKSEIFDDQFSVERPDGSNFTLKIRSTKLEDSAMYFCASSERQGVDNEQFFGPGTRLTVL.

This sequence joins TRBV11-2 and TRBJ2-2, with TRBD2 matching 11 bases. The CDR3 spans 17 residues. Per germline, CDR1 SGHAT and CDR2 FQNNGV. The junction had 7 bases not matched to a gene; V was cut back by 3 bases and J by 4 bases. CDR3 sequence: CASSFFSGGAGTGELFF. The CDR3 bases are TGTGCCAGCAGCTTCTTTAGCGGGGGGGCCGGCACCGGGGAGCTGTTTTTT.

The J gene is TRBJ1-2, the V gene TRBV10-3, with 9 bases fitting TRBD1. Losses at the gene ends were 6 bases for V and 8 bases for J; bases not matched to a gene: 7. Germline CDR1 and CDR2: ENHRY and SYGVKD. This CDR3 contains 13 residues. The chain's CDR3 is CAISATGGNGYTF. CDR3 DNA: TGTGCCATCAGCGCGACAGGGGGAAACGGCTACACCTTC.

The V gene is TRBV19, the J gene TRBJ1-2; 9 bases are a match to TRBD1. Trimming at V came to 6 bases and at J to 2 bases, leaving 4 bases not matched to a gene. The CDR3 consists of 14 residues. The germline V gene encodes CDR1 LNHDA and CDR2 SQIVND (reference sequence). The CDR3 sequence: CASRRTGANYGYTF. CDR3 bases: TGTGCCAGTAGACGGACAGGGGCGAACTATGGCTACACCTTC.

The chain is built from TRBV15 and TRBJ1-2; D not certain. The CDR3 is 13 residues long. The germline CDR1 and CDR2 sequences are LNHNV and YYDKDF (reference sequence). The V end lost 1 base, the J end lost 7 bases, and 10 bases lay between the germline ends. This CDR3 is CATSRGERAGYTF. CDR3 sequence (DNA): TGTGCCACCAGCAGAGGAGAGCGGGCTGGCTACACCTTC.

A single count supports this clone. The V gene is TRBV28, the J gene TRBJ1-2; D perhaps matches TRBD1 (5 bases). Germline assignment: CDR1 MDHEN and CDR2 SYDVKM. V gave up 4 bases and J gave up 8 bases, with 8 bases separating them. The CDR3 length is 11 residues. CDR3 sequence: CASSSGPGYTF. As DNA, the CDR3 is TGTGCCAGCAGTTCAGGGCCAGGCTACACCTTC.

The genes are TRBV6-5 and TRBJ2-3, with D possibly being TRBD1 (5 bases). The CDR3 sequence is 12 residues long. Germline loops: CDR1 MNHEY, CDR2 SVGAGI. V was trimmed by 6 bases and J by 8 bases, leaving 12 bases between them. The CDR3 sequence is CASRQGKGTQYF. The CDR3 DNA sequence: TGTGCCAGCAGGCAGGGTAAAGGTACGCAGTATTTT.

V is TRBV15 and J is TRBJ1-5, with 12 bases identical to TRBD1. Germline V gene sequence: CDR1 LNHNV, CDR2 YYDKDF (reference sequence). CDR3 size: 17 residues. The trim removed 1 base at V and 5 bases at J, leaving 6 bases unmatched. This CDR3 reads CATSRGGTGGDDQPQHF. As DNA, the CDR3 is TGTGCCACCAGCAGAGGTGGGACAGGGGGCGACGATCAGCCCCAGCATTTT. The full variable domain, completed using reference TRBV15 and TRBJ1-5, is DAMVIQNPRYQVTQFGKPVTLSCSQTLNHNVMYWYQQKSSQAPKLLFHYYDKDFNNEADTPDNFQSRRPNTSFCFLDIRSPGLGDTAMYLCATSRGGTGGDDQPQHFGDGTRLSIL.

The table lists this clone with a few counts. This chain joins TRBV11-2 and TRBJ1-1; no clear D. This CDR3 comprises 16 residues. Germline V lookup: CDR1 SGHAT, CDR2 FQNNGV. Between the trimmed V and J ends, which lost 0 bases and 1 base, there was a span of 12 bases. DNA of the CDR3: TGTGCCAGCAGCTTAGAGTCTGGGAGCGGGAACACTGAAGCTTTCTTT. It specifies CASSLESGSGNTEAFF.

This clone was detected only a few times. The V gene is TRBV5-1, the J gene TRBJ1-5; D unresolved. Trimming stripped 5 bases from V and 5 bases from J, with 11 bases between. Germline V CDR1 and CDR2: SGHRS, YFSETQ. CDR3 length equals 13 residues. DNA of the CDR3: TGCGCCAGCAGTATCGGGGAAGATCAGCCCCAGCATTTT. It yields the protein CASSIGEDQPQHF.

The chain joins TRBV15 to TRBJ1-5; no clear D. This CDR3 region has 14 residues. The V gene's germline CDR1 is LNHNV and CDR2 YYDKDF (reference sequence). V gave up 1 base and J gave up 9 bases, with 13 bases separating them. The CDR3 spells CATSRVQAQWPQHF. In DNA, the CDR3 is TGTGCCACCAGCAGAGTGCAGGCCCAATGGCCCCAGCATTTT.

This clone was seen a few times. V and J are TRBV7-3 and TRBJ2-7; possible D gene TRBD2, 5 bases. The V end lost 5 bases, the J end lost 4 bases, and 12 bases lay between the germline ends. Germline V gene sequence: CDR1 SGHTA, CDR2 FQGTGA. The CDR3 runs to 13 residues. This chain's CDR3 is CASSQVSGYEQYF. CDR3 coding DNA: TGTGCCAGCAGCCAGGTCTCGGGATACGAGCAGTACTTC.

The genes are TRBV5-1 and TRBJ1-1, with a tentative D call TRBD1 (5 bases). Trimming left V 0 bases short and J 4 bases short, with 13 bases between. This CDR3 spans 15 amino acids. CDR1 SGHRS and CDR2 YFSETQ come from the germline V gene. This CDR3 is CASSLGSGVATEAFF. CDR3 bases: TGCGCCAGCAGCTTGGGATCGGGGGTCGCCACTGAAGCTTTCTTT.

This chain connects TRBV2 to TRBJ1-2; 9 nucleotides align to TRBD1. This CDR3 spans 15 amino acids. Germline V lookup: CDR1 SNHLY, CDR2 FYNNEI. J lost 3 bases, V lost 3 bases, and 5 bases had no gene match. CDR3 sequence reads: CASSDRDRAHYGYTF. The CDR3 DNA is TGTGCCAGCAGTGACAGGGACAGGGCCCACTATGGCTACACCTTC.